The T cell receptor (beta chain) described here comes from a study of blood T cell repertoires in COVID-19. In the source study's methods: Quantification of nucleated cells was approximated via reference gene primer amplification. Measured with immunoSEQ multiplex PCR; TCRdb has only the in-frame clones, and not every one. V, J and clone size are those of that table, while D and trimming were read from the DNA. The repertoire holds under 200,000 clones, with around nine tenths as singletons. CDR1 and CDR2 (germline): LNHDA, SQIVND (reference sequence). This CDR3 is built from 13 residues. V shed 6 bases, J shed 8 bases, and the junction held 8 bases outside the gene matches.

This clonotype originated in a man aged 18 to 30 with active or convalescent COVID-19. This chain links TRBV19 with TRBJ1-2; the match to TRBD1 covers 8 bases. The specimen sequenced was peripheral blood. The CDR3 loop is CASRPTGEEGYTF. The CDR3 nucleotides read TGTGCCAGTAGGCCGACAGGGGAGGAAGGCTACACCTTC.